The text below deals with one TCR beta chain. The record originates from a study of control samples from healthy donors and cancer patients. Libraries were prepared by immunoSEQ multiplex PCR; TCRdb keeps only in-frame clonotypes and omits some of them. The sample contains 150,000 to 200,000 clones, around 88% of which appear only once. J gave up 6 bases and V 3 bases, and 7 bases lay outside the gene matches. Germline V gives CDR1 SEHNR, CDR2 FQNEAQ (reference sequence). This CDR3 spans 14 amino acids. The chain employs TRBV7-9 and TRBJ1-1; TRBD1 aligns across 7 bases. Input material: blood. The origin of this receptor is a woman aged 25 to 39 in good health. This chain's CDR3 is CASSLRSGQAEAFF. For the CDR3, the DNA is TGTGCCAGCAGCTTGCGCTCTGGACAGGCTGAAGCTTTCTTT.